This T cell receptor (beta chain) emerged from a study of shared clonotypes between healthy human individuals. Study conclusions and caveats: Generation probabilities of non-shared clonotypes were lower (relative to those shared by all four donors).

V was clipped by 7 bases and J by 0 bases, with 12 bases between them. This CDR3 spans 13 amino acids. CDR1 and CDR2 from the germline V gene are SQVTM and ANQGSEA. This clone has a single count. The antigen remains undetermined. Other DNA sequences from this sample encode an identical CDR3 as well. Measured with immunoSEQ multiplex PCR; TCRdb has only the in-frame clones, and not every one. Seen here are 2 million to 2.5 million clones, less than 95% observed once, and the top ten hold 0.37%. The sequencing input was naive CD4+ T cells from PBMCs. Subset: CD45RA+ positively selected. The TCR originated in a man between 18 and 35 years old in good health. Some clones in this sample may be carry-over from other donors' samples. The V gene is TRBV29-1, the J gene TRBJ1-1, with D hard to call. The CDR3: CSAMRVLNTEAFF. DNA for the CDR3: TGCAGCGCCATGAGGGTTCTGAACACTGAAGCTTTCTTT.